The 6 T cell receptor beta chains in this list originate from one sample, sequenced in a study of blood T cell repertoires in COVID-19. The table came from immunoSEQ multiplex PCR; TCRdb's copy has only in-frame clones and leaves some out. The sample lists fewer than 200,000 clones; about four fifths were seen once. The sample consisted of peripheral blood. These receptors were obtained from an older woman with COVID-19, enrolled during active disease.

V is TRBV7-3 and J is TRBJ2-1, with D uncertain. The CDR3 sequence is 15 residues long. CDR1 SGHTA and CDR2 FQGTGA come from the germline V gene. The V gene lost 6 bases and the J gene lost 6 bases, with 18 bases spanning the gap. CDR3 protein: CASSRDRGEVNEQFF. The CDR3 DNA reads TGTGCCAGCAGTCGCGATCGAGGAGAGGTCAATGAGCAGTTCTTC.

The V gene is TRBV2, the J gene TRBJ2-5, with TRBD2 as a possible D gene (5 bases). V was shortened by 4 bases and J by 7 bases, with 16 bases between the two germline ends. The CDR3 runs to 14 residues. CDR1 SNHLY and CDR2 FYNNEI come from the germline V gene. DNA of the CDR3: TGTGCCAGCAGTGTAATCCAGGAGGTCGGGACCCAGTACTTC. Amino acids: CASSVIQEVGTQYF. The full variable domain, in which reference TRBV2 and TRBJ2-5 provide the parts outside the CDR3, is EPEVTQTPSHQVTQMGQEVILRCVPISNHLYFYWYRQILGQKVEFLVSFYNNEISEKSEIFDDQFSVERPDGSNFTLKIRSTKLEDSAMYFCASSVIQEVGTQYFGPGTRLLVL.

The chain carries TRBV7-2 and TRBJ2-5; 9 bases map to TRBD2. The CDR3 extends over 15 amino acids. CDR1 and CDR2 from the germline V gene are SGHTA and FQGNSA. Germline trimming cut 5 bases from V and 2 bases from J; bases unmatched to any gene: 6. In nucleotides, the CDR3 is TGTGCCAGCAGCGCCAGTCTAGCGGGACAAGAGACCCAGTACTTC. The encoded protein is CASSASLAGQETQYF.

The chain carries TRBV5-8 and TRBJ1-1; 9 bases align to TRBD1. This CDR3 region has 17 residues. With V trimmed by 4 bases and J by 1 base, 11 bases remained unmatched. Germline CDR1 is SGHTS and CDR2 is YDEGEE. The CDR3 loop reads CASSRVQGAETNTEAFF. The CDR3 DNA follows: TGTGCCAGCAGCAGGGTACAGGGGGCTGAAACGAACACTGAAGCTTTCTTT.

This chain connects TRBV7-3 to TRBJ2-1; 8 bases match TRBD2. Germline V gene data show CDR1 as SGHTA and CDR2 as FQGTGA. V shed 2 bases and J 6 bases; nucleotides not matched to a gene: 6. The CDR3 length is 15 residues. CDR3 coding DNA: TGTGCCAGCAGCTTAGGGGGACTAGTTGGCAATGAGCAGTTCTTC. Its translation: CASSLGGLVGNEQFF.

This sequence joins TRBV7-9 and TRBJ1-1, with 11 nucleotides matching TRBD1. The CDR3 covers 16 residues. The V and J ends lost 4 bases and 0 bases, in that order; junction bases with no gene match: 4. The germline CDR1 and CDR2 sequences are SEHNR and FQNEAQ (reference sequence). CDR3 sequence (DNA): TGTGCCAGCAGCTCTTGGACAGGGGGCTTGAACACTGAAGCTTTCTTT. Translation gives CASSSWTGGLNTEAFF. The full variable domain, in which reference TRBV7-9 and TRBJ1-1 provide the parts outside the CDR3, is DTGVSQNPRHKITKRGQNVTFRCDPISEHNRLYWYRQTLGQGPEFLTYFQNEAQLEKSRLLSDRFSAERPKGSFSTLEIQRTEQGDSAMYLCASSSWTGGLNTEAFFGQGTRLTVV.